These 31 T cell receptor beta chains were all obtained from the same sample, sequenced in a study of blood T cells in healthy people across ages. It was with a sample-barcoded 5' primer and a J-beta primer mix that a second PCR of about 6 to 12 cycles was run. TCRdb analysed the 5' RACE reads with MiXCR anew, one entry per CDR3 protein. This sample yields about 800,000 distinct CDR3 sequences, of which roughly 25% are seen a single time; 3% to 4.5% belongs to the top ten. This same sample was also part of a study on T cells of mothers and their children.

Sequencing was carried out using blood. Source of these receptors: a boy aged 5 to 17 in good health.

The chain carries TRBV4-3 and TRBJ2-7; 9 positions agree with TRBD2. The assigned J gene may be wrong: the sequence end matches TRBJ2-5 better. This CDR3 region has 18 residues. From germline, CDR1 is LGHNA and CDR2 YSLEER. Written as DNA, the CDR3 is TGCGCCAGCAGCCAAGGCCCGACTAGCGGTATTCGGGTAGAGACCCAGTACTTC. Its translation is CASSQGPTSGIRVETQYF.

This clonotype has only a few counts. The V call is TRBV6-1, the J call TRBJ2-1; 10 bases align to TRBD2. Germline-derived CDR1 and CDR2 are MNHNS and SASEGT. The CDR3 contains 18 residues. Germline trimming cut 4 bases from V and 0 bases from J; bases unmatched to any gene: 9. The CDR3 DNA sequence: TGTGCCAGCAGTGGTCAGCGGGAGGGCCCCAGCTCCTACAATGAGCAGTTCTTC. Amino acids: CASSGQREGPSSYNEQFF.

The rearrangement uses TRBV20-1 and TRBJ1-1; D not resolved. The CDR3 is 16 residues long. Per germline, CDR1 DFQATT and CDR2 SNEGSKA (reference sequence). Trimming pared 2 bases from V and 0 bases from J, leaving 16 bases between. This chain's CDR3 is CSARRRPRTLNTEAFF. In DNA form, the CDR3 reads TGCAGTGCTAGACGACGCCCCCGGACCCTGAACACTGAAGCTTTCTTT.

This clonotype has more than one count but fewer than ten. This sequence joins TRBV11-2 and TRBJ2-4; D ambiguous. The germline V and J ends were trimmed by 3 bases and 5 bases, with 8 bases remaining between them. Germline lookup yields CDR1 SGHAT and CDR2 FQNNGV. The CDR3 spans 13 residues. Here the CDR3 reads CASSFSDQNIQYF. CDR3 bases: TGTGCCAGCAGCTTTTCTGACCAAAACATTCAGTACTTC.

V gene TRBV4-3 combines with J gene TRBJ2-5; D remains ambiguous. Germline V gene lookup returns CDR1 LGHNA and CDR2 YSLEER. This CDR3 region has 13 residues. V dropped 0 bases and J dropped 5 bases, with 7 bases sitting between them. The CDR3 loop reads CASSQDMGETQYF. The CDR3 bases are TGCGCCAGCAGCCAAGATATGGGTGAGACCCAGTACTTC.

This clonotype has more than one count but fewer than ten. V is TRBV29-1 and J is TRBJ1-6; D unclear. The CDR3 covers 12 residues. Germline V CDR1 and CDR2: SQVTM, ANQGSEA. The CDR3 loop is CSAGERNSPLHF. Here the CDR3 DNA reads TGCAGTGCAGGAGAGAGGAATTCACCCCTCCACTTT.

V gene TRBV9 combines with J gene TRBJ1-1; TRBD1 might be the D (6 bases). Deletions cut 4 bases from V and 5 bases from J, with 21 bases between. Per the germline V gene, CDR1 is SGDLS and CDR2 is YYNGEE. The CDR3 has 16 amino acids. The CDR3, as DNA: TGTGCCAGCAGCACTCGAATACAGGGAGGGGCGACTGAAGCTTTCTTT. It encodes CASSTRIQGGATEAFF.

This clonotype has only a few counts. The chain has TRBV12-3 or TRBV12-4 and TRBJ2-5; a weak D match, TRBD1 (5 bases). The end of the DNA fits TRBJ2-7 better, so the J call may be wrong. The length of the CDR3 is 14 residues. The CDR3: CASSLGGADYEQYF. The CDR3 bases are TGTGCCAGCAGTTTAGGTGGGGCGGACTACGAGCAGTACTTC.

The CDR3 DNA follows: TGTGCCAGCAGGCCAGGACAGGGGGCTTCCTACGAGCAGTACTTC. Translating gives CASRPGQGASYEQYF. The chain links TRBV6-6 to TRBJ2-7, with 11 bases lining up with TRBD1. The CDR3 spans 15 residues. The V gene's germline CDR1 is MNHNY and CDR2 SVGAGI (reference sequence). Unmatched junction bases numbered 5, after V lost 6 bases and J lost 1 base.

The V gene is TRBV9, the J gene TRBJ2-3; TRBD2 agrees at 13 bases. With V trimmed by 2 bases and J by 2 bases, 5 bases remained unmatched. Germline V gene sequence: CDR1 SGDLS, CDR2 YYNGEE. This CDR3 is 17 amino acids long. In nucleotides, the CDR3 is TGTGCCAGCAGCGTCACGGGACTAGCGGGGAACACAGATACGCAGTATTTT. Translating it yields CASSVTGLAGNTDTQYF.

This chain links TRBV7-9 with TRBJ2-1; no clear D gene. The germline gives CDR1 SEHNR, CDR2 FQNEAQ (reference sequence). Between the trimmed V and J ends, which lost 3 bases and 4 bases, there was a span of 10 bases. The CDR3 is 14 residues long. In nucleotides, the CDR3 is TGTGCCAGCAGCTTCTCTTACCAATACAATGAGCAGTTCTTC. This gives the protein CASSFSYQYNEQFF.

This clonotype was found a few times. The V call is TRBV2, the J call TRBJ2-7, with D unresolved. CDR3 length: 13 amino acids. Between the trimmed V and J ends, which lost 5 bases and 3 bases, there was a span of 11 bases. The germline CDR1 and CDR2 sequences are SNHLY and FYNNEI. The CDR3 DNA reads TGTGCCAGCAGTCGGCAGGTAAACTACGAGCAGTACTTC. Translation gives CASSRQVNYEQYF.

The chain links TRBV28 to TRBJ1-4; TRBD1 matches 9 bases. V lost 6 bases to trimming and J lost 0 bases; unmatched junction nucleotides: 8. This CDR3 spans 17 amino acids. Germline loops: CDR1 MDHEN, CDR2 SYDVKM. In nucleotides, the CDR3 is TGTGCCAGCAGACATGGGACAGGGAAAGCAACTAATGAAAAACTGTTTTTT. Its translation is CASRHGTGKATNEKLFF.

Turning to this clonotype: A much larger clone is a single base away; this may be a read error. V and J are TRBV4-3 and TRBJ2-1; TRBD1 matches at 9 bases. Per the germline V gene, CDR1 is LGHNA and CDR2 is YSLEER. The length of the CDR3 is 16 residues. V lost 1 base and J lost 10; bases outside the gene matches: 11. Here the CDR3 DNA reads TGCGCCAGCAGCCAAGTAGGTGGGGACAGGGAGCAAGAGCAGTTCTTC. Protein sequence: CASSQVGGDREQEQFF.

There are a few counts of this clonotype. J is TRBJ2-2 and V is TRBV28; 7 nucleotides line up with TRBD2. Germline V gives CDR1 MDHEN, CDR2 SYDVKM. Trimming removed 3 bases from V and 3 bases from J; junction bases left unmatched: 7. This CDR3 has 16 residues. CDR3 protein: CASSLGGNIYTGELFF. The CDR3 DNA sequence: TGTGCCAGCAGTTTGGGGGGGAACATATACACCGGGGAGCTGTTTTTT.

V gene TRBV7-2 combines with J gene TRBJ2-5, with D unresolved. The CDR3 runs to 15 residues. Germline V gives CDR1 SGHTA, CDR2 FQGNSA. V was clipped by 1 base and J by 2 bases, with 11 bases between them. The CDR3 loop reads CASSLGALGQETQYF. CDR3 sequence (DNA): TGTGCCAGCAGCTTAGGGGCCTTGGGTCAAGAGACCCAGTACTTC.

This chain uses TRBV6-6 with TRBJ1-2; D not certain. V was pared by 4 bases and J by 2 bases, with 5 bases between. The CDR3 is 12 residues long. CDR1 is MNHNY and CDR2 is SVGAGI in the germline V gene (reference sequence). DNA for the CDR3: TGTGCCAGCAGTTCGACGAACTATGGCTACACCTTC. This sequence encodes CASSSTNYGYTF.

The chain has TRBV2 and TRBJ2-1; D gene ambiguous. This CDR3 contains 13 residues. V was shortened by 1 base and J by 8 bases, with 9 bases between the two germline ends. Germline V lookup: CDR1 SNHLY, CDR2 FYNNEI. The CDR3 nucleotides are TGTGCCAGCAGTGAAGAAGCCCCGGATGAGCAGTTCTTC. Translating gives CASSEEAPDEQFF.

This clonotype was seen a handful of times. This chain connects TRBV14 to TRBJ2-5, with no clear D. The CDR3 runs to 16 residues. V lost 4 bases to trimming and J lost 3 bases, with 18 bases between them. Germline V gene sequence: CDR1 SGHDN, CDR2 FVKESK. CDR3 in amino acids: CASSLLGPQGKETQYF. The CDR3 coding sequence is TGTGCCAGCAGCCTTTTAGGCCCCCAAGGAAAAGAGACCCAGTACTTC.

This chain links TRBV5-1 with TRBJ2-5; 11 positions match TRBD2. The J call may not be correct, given that the DNA end is closer to TRBJ2-1. Germline V gene lookup returns CDR1 SGHRS and CDR2 YFSETQ. The CDR3 is 19 residues long. The CDR3 loop reads CATSEVEASGRHYFNEQFF. The CDR3 nucleotides are TGCGCCACTTCAGAGGTGGAGGCTAGCGGGAGGCACTATTTCAATGAGCAGTTCTTC.

The chain is built from TRBV25-1 and TRBJ2-2; the match to TRBD1 covers 8 bases. From germline, CDR1 is MGHDK and CDR2 SYGVNS. The CDR3 spans 17 residues. V lost 2 bases, J lost 1 base, and 6 bases stayed unmatched. The CDR3: CASSEAGGAGNTGELFF. The CDR3 DNA reads TGTGCCAGCAGTGAAGCAGGGGGCGCCGGGAACACCGGGGAGCTGTTTTTT.

This sequence joins TRBV28 and TRBJ1-5; D is possibly TRBD1 (5 bases). CDR1 and CDR2 (germline): MDHEN, SYDVKM. V dropped 6 bases and J dropped 5 bases, with 14 bases sitting between them. The CDR3 runs 14 residues. The CDR3 sequence is CASRSTGSDQPQHF. The CDR3 bases are TGTGCCAGCAGGTCCACAGGTTCCGATCAGCCCCAGCATTTT.

This clonotype was seen more than once but under ten times. J is TRBJ2-1 and V is TRBV7-9, with 7 bases that match TRBD2. CDR1 and CDR2 from the germline V gene are SEHNR and FQNEAQ (reference sequence). The CDR3 is 14 residues long. The V segment lost 4 bases and the J segment 4 bases; nucleotides outside the gene matches: 4. The CDR3 loop reads CASSSGTKYNEQFF. The CDR3 coding sequence is TGTGCCAGCAGCTCCGGGACTAAATACAATGAGCAGTTCTTC.

The chain has TRBV7-9 and TRBJ2-5; a possible D gene is TRBD2 (5 bases). Between the trimmed V and J ends, which lost 2 bases and 1 base, there was a span of 11 bases. The CDR3 is made up of 15 amino acids. Germline-derived CDR1 and CDR2 are SEHNR and FQNEAQ (reference sequence). The CDR3 protein is CASSLIESGQETQYF. The CDR3 region has the DNA TGTGCCAGCAGCTTAATAGAAAGCGGCCAAGAGACCCAGTACTTC.

The sample holds a few counts of this clonotype. The J gene is TRBJ1-1, the V gene TRBV20-1, with TRBD1 matching over 10 bases. Germline V CDR1 and CDR2: DFQATT, SNEGSKA (reference sequence). This CDR3 is built from 15 residues. V shed 1 base, J shed 1 base, and the junction held 3 bases outside the gene matches. CDR3 nucleotides: TGCAGTGCTAGAGGACAGGGGGCTAGGAACACTGAAGCTTTCTTT. It yields the protein CSARGQGARNTEAFF.

As for this clonotype: One end of the junction varies from germline; a read error may be responsible. The V gene is TRBV20-1, the J gene TRBJ1-1; D is ambiguous. Per germline, CDR1 DFQATT and CDR2 SNEGSKA (reference sequence). The CDR3 is 12 amino acids. The CDR3 loop reads CSAIERRAEASF. In DNA, the CDR3 is TGCAGTGCTATTGAGAGGAGGGCTGAAGCTTCCTTT.

This clonotype was seen a few times. The rearrangement joins TRBV7-2 to TRBJ2-5, with a tentative D call TRBD2 (6 bases). The better agreement between TRBJ2-1 and the DNA end casts doubt on the J call. This CDR3 spans 13 amino acids. CDR1 and CDR2 from the germline V gene are SGHTA and FQGNSA. The CDR3 reads CASSPRTGVEQFF. The CDR3 DNA is TGTGCCAGCAGCCCCCGGACGGGGGTTGAGCAGTTCTTC.

J is TRBJ2-1 and V is TRBV20-1; tentatively, D is TRBD1 (6 bases). The germline V gene encodes CDR1 DFQATT and CDR2 SNEGSKA (reference sequence). With 5 bases removed from V and 8 bases from J, the gap between germline ends came to 19 bases. The CDR3 spans 14 residues. The DNA of the CDR3 is TGCAGTGCTGGGCGTCGTTACAGGGTCGATGAGCAGTTCTTC. Translation: CSAGRRYRVDEQFF.

This clonotype was recorded a few times. This chain joins TRBV10-3 and TRBJ2-7; D is perhaps TRBD1 or TRBD2 (5 bases each). The CDR3 length is 15 residues. V lost 3 bases and J lost 2, with 14 bases in between. CDR1 is ENHRY and CDR2 is SYGVKD in the germline V gene. The CDR3 loop is CAISDGTNDPYEQYF. The CDR3 coding sequence is TGTGCCATCAGTGACGGGACCAACGATCCCTACGAGCAGTACTTC.

Remarks on this clonotype: An end of the junction does not agree with germline; a read error may underlie this. The V gene is TRBV7-2, the J gene TRBJ2-1, with D maybe TRBD2 (5 bases). Germline loops: CDR1 SGHTA, CDR2 FQGNSA. The CDR3 is 15 residues long. The DNA for the CDR3 is TGTGTCAGCAGCTTAGAAGGGAGCTCCTACAATGAGCAGTTCTTC. It is translated as CVSSLEGSSYNEQFF.

The chain employs TRBV20-1 and TRBJ1-1; D is undetermined. The CDR3 covers 13 residues. The V gene's germline CDR1 is DFQATT and CDR2 SNEGSKA (reference sequence). The V and J ends lost 5 bases and 1 base respectively, with 11 bases between them. CDR3 protein: CSAPDTQNTEAFF. The CDR3 DNA sequence: TGCAGTGCTCCCGACACTCAGAACACTGAAGCTTTCTTT.